This T cell receptor (beta chain) originates from a study of naive and memory T cell subsets (dated by TCRdb to 2015 to 2018). About the study as a whole: In the figure summarizing the skin biopsy and whole blood samples, approximately ten blood donors, 7 tuberculin skin test biopsies and 3 saline control biopsies were reported. PCR2 was typically a SYBR Green qPCR stopped at a set threshold; low-input samples could instead use end-point PCR (about 6 cycles). Skin biopsies were taken from tuberculin skin test sites or from saline-injected control sites and were processed for RNA extraction as described before. Results the study describes overall, beyond this receptor: Details of skin biopsy collection and RNA processing were not given in the paper but were referenced to earlier studies. Both types of skin biopsy reportedly yielded TCR sequences, though far more TCRs came from tuberculin skin test sites. The higher numbers of TCRs at tuberculin skin test sites were interpreted as T cell infiltration of a delayed type IV hypersensitivity reaction. The RNA-based method was acknowledged as potentially sensitive to TCR transcript changes with T cell activation and differentiation.

This clonotype was detected ten times or more. Its cognate antigen has yet to be identified. Qualities for individual bases were not recorded, and no much larger clone is one base off. To prepare the library, UMI-ligation and nested PCR was applied. For the blood and skin samples, TCR RNA was reverse transcribed with SuperScript IV using primers for the alpha and beta constant regions. The ligated cDNA was amplified by four rounds of PCR, in which nested alpha and beta constant region primers were used together with the SP2 primer. An oligonucleotide carrying the Illumina SP2 primer and a UMI was ligated to the 3' end of the cDNA by means of T4 RNA ligase 1. The 12-nucleotide UMI was composed of two random hexamers separated by an eight-base spacer, which was included to prevent hairpin formation. From the second PCR onward, the TCR alpha and beta chain libraries were handled separately, and dual indexing was used for multiplexing. After pooling, the indexed libraries were analyzed by capillary electrophoresis and sequenced on either an Illumina MiSeq or NextSeq. PhiX DNA at about 4.5-7% was spiked into libraries to increase base diversity and improve cluster recognition. Per the source publication's procedure: Demultiplexor extracted UMIs from read 2, combined them with read 1 TCR sequence, and split reads by sample indices. V and J genes and V-J junctions were identified by Decombinator, and each TCR was assigned a five-part identifier that included V and J deletions. UMIs were used by Collapsinator to correct sequencing errors and PCR amplification heterogeneity, so that a UMI-based abundance was obtained for each TCR. CDR3Translator turned identifiers into nucleotide sequence, translated that sequence into amino acids, and pulled out CDR3 regions based on terminal motifs. After normalization to the amount of input RNA, the error-corrected alpha and beta TCR counts from blood and from skin were compared. The public reads were run again by TCRdb, first through fastp at Q25 and then through MiXCR, and only productive beta chains were kept. When rows share a CDR3 protein, they turn into one entry using the most common DNA and genes. V and J calls and clone size were set by TCRdb, not the authors. In all, the sample holds fewer than 20,000 distinct CDR3 sequences, and roughly 9.8% of those were seen once. Of the sample, approximately 6.2% is held by the ten largest clones.

The CDR3 sequence holds 14 residues, the cysteine and phenylalanine included. The retained sequence is limited to the CDR3, 42 bases, with the frame set at the first base. V is trimmed back by 8 bases and J by 0 bases, and the junction contains 6 bases that no gene match accounts for. The intended sense of this specimen's treatment or condition label: skin biopsy from PPD injection site in Mantoux-positive individual. Total RNA was treated with RQ1 DNase, without cell sorting, prior to reverse transcription, with an input of about 1 to 1000 ng being targeted. A robust, sensitive protocol for the amplification, sequencing and analysis of TCRs was described in the study, in which 3' ligation of a UMI-containing oligonucleotide to TCR cDNA was used. In individuals with a positive Mantoux test, tuberculin skin test biopsies were taken from sites that had been injected with PPD. Skin biopsy and whole blood libraries were made to test pipeline robustness in samples where T cells form a minority population.

The sequencing here drew on skin, taken from a tuberculin skin test site. This receptor was identified in an adult in good health. This receptor chain uses TRBV12-3 or TRBV12-4 and TRBJ2-5, with 7 bases in between that match TRBD1. For the CDR3, the sequence is CASRQGLYQETQYF. The nucleotide sequence reads TGTGCCAGCCGACAGGGATTGTACCAAGAGACCCAGTACTTC.